This T cell receptor (beta chain) emerged from a study of cytomegalovirus exposure and HLA in healthy donors. Germline V gives CDR1 MNHEY, CDR2 SVGAGI. The CDR3 consists of 14 residues. V was trimmed by 5 bases and J by 0 bases, leaving 9 bases between them. The PCR contained 60 Vbeta and 13 Jbeta primers. Method: immunoSEQ multiplex PCR; TCRdb's copy keeps in-frame clones and lacks some. The profile shows around 33,000 clones, more than 70% of them singletons. This clone appeared a few times. The TCR originated in a woman between 25 and 40 years old in good health and CMV-seropositive. V gene TRBV6-5 combines with J gene TRBJ2-3; D gene unclear. Sequenced sample: PBMCs. CDR3 region: CASSRLTSTDTQYF. The CDR3 nucleotides are TGTGCCAGCAGTCGACTGACTAGCACAGATACGCAGTATTTT.